A single sample gave rise to the 3 T cell receptor beta chains below, sequenced in a study of cytomegalovirus exposure and HLA in healthy donors. PCR primers comprised 60 Vbeta and 13 Jbeta primers. TCRdb's table, derived via immunoSEQ multiplex PCR, lists solely in-frame clones and lacks some. The sample has approximately 150,000 clones, around 77% seen once. What was sequenced was PBMCs. These receptors were collected from a woman aged 40 to 50 in good health and CMV-seronegative.

V and J are TRBV30 and TRBJ2-7; 10 bases map to TRBD2. CDR1 GTSNPN and CDR2 SVGIG come from the germline V gene (reference sequence). The CDR3 has 16 amino acids. The junction had 8 bases not matched to a gene; V was cut back by 1 base and J by 2 bases. Here the CDR3 reads CAWSGLAGAPTYEQYF. CDR3 in DNA: TGTGCCTGGAGTGGGCTAGCGGGAGCTCCAACCTACGAGCAGTACTTC.

The chain is built from TRBV30 and TRBJ1-2; D is perhaps TRBD1 (5 bases). The CDR3 totals 12 residues. V gave up 8 bases and J gave up 6 bases, with 16 bases separating them. Germline V gene lookup returns CDR1 GTSNPN and CDR2 SVGIG (reference sequence). The CDR3 region has the DNA TGTGCCGGCGCACAGGATGACGATGGCTACACCTTC. This codes for CAGAQDDDGYTF.

The chain employs TRBV30 and TRBJ2-5, with D possibly matching TRBD2 (5 bases). The CDR3 extends over 14 amino acids. Germline lookup yields CDR1 GTSNPN and CDR2 SVGIG (reference sequence). V was pared by 0 bases and J by 5 bases, with 13 bases between. CDR3 residues: CAWSVGGSAETQYF. The CDR3 DNA reads TGTGCCTGGAGTGTTGGTGGTAGCGCCGAGACCCAGTACTTC.